What follows is one TCR beta chain and its context. This specimen belongs to a study of T cell repertoires in cytomegalovirus infection. Turning to the study itself: Public TCR beta signatures were indicative of both CMV infection and a matching HLA type.

TCRdb passed the reads through MiXCR, listing each CDR3 protein once. The sample has around 310,000 distinct CDR3 sequences; around a sixth are singletons. The CDR3 contains 15 residues. The V end lost 0 bases, the J end lost 8 bases, and 16 bases lay between the germline ends. The germline CDR1 and CDR2 sequences are MGHRA and YSYEKL. This clonotype originated in a human donor in good health (CMV status not recorded). Some clones in this sample may be carry-over from other donors' samples. The V gene is TRBV4-1, the J gene TRBJ1-2; D not resolved. Sequencing was performed on PBMCs. The CDR3 nucleotides read TGCGCCAGCAGCCAAGATGGTCCGGTAACGGGAGGCTACACCTTC. The encoded protein is CASSQDGPVTGGYTF.